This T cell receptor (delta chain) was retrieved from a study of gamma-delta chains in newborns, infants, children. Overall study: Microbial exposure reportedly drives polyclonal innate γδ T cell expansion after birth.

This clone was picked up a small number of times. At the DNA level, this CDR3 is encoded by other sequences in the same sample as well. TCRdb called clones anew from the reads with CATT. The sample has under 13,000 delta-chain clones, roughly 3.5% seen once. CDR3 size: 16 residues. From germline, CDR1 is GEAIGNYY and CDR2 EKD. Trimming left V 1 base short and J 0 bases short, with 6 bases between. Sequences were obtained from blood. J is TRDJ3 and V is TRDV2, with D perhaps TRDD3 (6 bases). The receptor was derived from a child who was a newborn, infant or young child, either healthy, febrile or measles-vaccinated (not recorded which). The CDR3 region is CACDTLGSWDTRQMFF. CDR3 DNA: TGTGCCTGTGACACACTGGGCTCCTGGGACACCCGACAGATGTTTTTC.